Listed here are 7 T cell receptor beta chains from one sample, sequenced in a study of T cells in Graves' hyperthyroidism and ophthalmopathy. TCR beta CDR3 sequences were amplified from RNA transcripts. First-round RT-PCR with HTBI primers amplified the TCR CDR3 region. TCRdb ran MiXCR on the multiplex PCR reads and lists one entry per CDR3 protein. The table shows roughly 560,000 distinct CDR3 sequences, with about 15% occurring only once. The sequenced material came from blood. Receptors were obtained from a woman aged 40 to 50 with Graves' ophthalmopathy.

Comments on this clonotype: A read error is possible here, since a much larger clone lies one base away. It is likely a read error, because the conserved phenylalanine at the end of the CDR3 is missing. The gene calls are TRBV12-5 and TRBJ1-1, with D unclear. The CDR3 runs to 13 residues. Germline V gives CDR1 LGHNT, CDR2 FRNRAP. The V gene lost 7 bases and the J gene lost 1 base, with 10 bases spanning the gap. In DNA, the CDR3 is TGTGCTAGTGCCACTCAGGCGAACACTGAAGCTTTCTCT. It codes for CASATQANTEAFS.

This clonotype was counted between two and nine times. The V and J genes are TRBV19 and TRBJ2-6, with 8 bases matching TRBD1. The CDR3 loop spans 19 amino acids. Germline CDR1 LNHDA, CDR2 SQIVND (reference sequence). V was clipped by 0 bases and J by 2 bases; unmatched bases: 9. The CDR3 protein is CASSIDILTGAAGANVLTF. The CDR3 DNA reads as TGTGCCAGTAGTATAGATATCCTGACAGGGGCGGCTGGGGCCAACGTCCTGACTTTC.

The genes are TRBV29-1 and TRBJ2-5, with unresolved D. Per the germline V gene, CDR1 is SQVTM and CDR2 is ANQGSEA. The CDR3 runs to 13 residues. Trimming removed 4 bases at V and 5 bases at J, with 14 bases between. In DNA form, the CDR3 reads TGCAGCGTTGCGTTCCTTTCAAGGGAGACCCAGTACTTC. It codes for CSVAFLSRETQYF.

This clonotype was seen many times. CDR3 sequence: CASSIDPTGSRYGYTF. The CDR3 coding sequence is TGTGCCAGTAGTATAGATCCGACAGGGTCTCGCTATGGCTACACCTTC. The chain is built from TRBV19 and TRBJ1-2; the match to TRBD1 covers 7 bases. Per the germline V gene, CDR1 is LNHDA and CDR2 is SQIVND (reference sequence). The length of the CDR3 is 16 residues. Germline trimming cut 0 bases from V and 4 bases from J; bases unmatched to any gene: 8. The full variable domain, with the rest looked up from reference TRBV19 and TRBJ1-2, is DGGITQSPKYLFRKEGQNVTLSCEQNLNHDAMYWYRQDPGQGLRLIYYSQIVNDFQKGDIAEGYSVSREKKESFPLTVTSAQKNPTAFYLCASSIDPTGSRYGYTFGSGTRLTVV.

This clonotype came up many times. The junction shows a germline mismatch at one end, possibly a read error. The chain couples TRBV12-5 to TRBJ2-5; perhaps TRBD1 as D (5 bases). Germline-derived CDR1 and CDR2 are LGHNT and FRNRAP. The CDR3 sequence is 15 residues long. CDR3 sequence reads: CASDLVQGWQETQYF. In DNA, the CDR3 is TGTGCTAGTGATTTGGTGCAGGGTTGGCAAGAGACCCAGTACTTC.

This clonotype appeared once. The chain couples TRBV4-1 to TRBJ2-7; TRBD2 is a possible D gene (6 bases). Germline assignment: CDR1 MGHRA and CDR2 YSYEKL. The CDR3 length is 15 residues. V was pared by 5 bases and J by 0 bases, with 14 bases between. The chain's CDR3 is CASSFGRGSSYEQYF. As DNA, the CDR3 is TGCGCCAGCAGCTTTGGGCGGGGAAGCTCCTACGAGCAGTACTTC.

V is TRBV28 and J is TRBJ1-2, with 10 nucleotides matching TRBD1. Trimming took 6 bases from V and 3 from J; bases not matched to a gene: 4. The length of the CDR3 is 14 residues. Per the germline V gene, CDR1 is MDHEN and CDR2 is SYDVKM. This CDR3 reads CASRTGGDDYGYTF. The DNA of the CDR3 is TGTGCCAGCAGGACAGGGGGCGATGACTATGGCTACACCTTC.